The rows below give T cell receptor beta chains drawn from one sample of a study of blood T cell repertoires in COVID-19. The assay was immunoSEQ multiplex PCR, and TCRdb's table has in-frame clones only and misses some. The repertoire has about 80,000 clones, about 79% of them found once; the top ten carry approximately 15%. Input material: peripheral blood. Receptors were obtained from a human donor in a cohort sampled during active COVID-19. The CDR3 runs from the conserved cysteine through the conserved F or W. A D gene is named only where the DNA matches it firmly. Not every row has a clone size; where given, it reads once, few, many or a size class.

cdr3_length	v_call	j_call	d_call	clone_size	cdr3_aa	cdr3_nt
13	TRBV12-3/TRBV12-4	TRBJ1-6	.	.	CASSGQWRTPLHF	TGTGCCAGCAGCGGACAGTGGCGGACACCCCTCCACTTT
16	TRBV2	TRBJ1-2	.	.	CASSEHSRGGTEGYTF	TGTGCCAGCAGTGAACATTCTCGGGGGGGTACAGAAGGCTACACCTTC
15	TRBV7-2	TRBJ1-3	.	.	CASSFLWGAGNTIYF	TGTGCCAGCAGCTTCTTATGGGGGGCTGGAAACACCATATATTTT
11	TRBV2	TRBJ2-7	TRBD1	.	CASRGTGGTYF	TGTGCCAGCAGGGGTACAGGGGGGACGTACTTC
15	TRBV6-4	TRBJ2-1	TRBD2	.	CASRKRGDSYNEQFF	TGTGCCAGCAGGAAGCGGGGGGACTCCTACAATGAGCAGTTCTTC
16	TRBV5-6	TRBJ2-4	.	once	CASSLVQGLAKNIQYF	TGTGCCAGCAGCTTGGTTCAAGGACTAGCCAAAAACATTCAGTACTTC
13	TRBV6-2/TRBV6-3	TRBJ2-5	.	.	CASSRGLQETQYF	TGTGCCAGCAGTCGGGGTCTCCAAGAGACCCAGTACTTC
14	TRBV27	TRBJ1-5	.	once	CASSAVGGSQPQHF	TGTGCCAGCAGTGCGGTAGGGGGATCTCAGCCCCAGCATTTT
14	TRBV5-6	TRBJ2-7	TRBD2	.	CASSFLAGVYEQYF	TGTGCCAGCAGCTTTCTAGCGGGAGTCTACGAGCAGTACTTC
15	TRBV6-5	TRBJ1-5	TRBD1	.	CASSYSKGANQPQHF	TGTGCCAGCAGTTACTCGAAGGGGGCTAATCAGCCCCAGCATTTT
13	TRBV2	TRBJ1-1	.	once	CASRATVNTEAFF	TGTGCCAGCAGGGCGACTGTGAACACTGAAGCTTTCTTT
13	TRBV12-3/TRBV12-4	TRBJ1-2	TRBD1	.	CASSATGGYGYTF	TGTGCCAGCAGTGCAACAGGGGGGTATGGCTACACCTTC
13	TRBV5-1	TRBJ1-4	.	.	CASSQGYNEKLFF	TGCGCCAGCAGTCAGGGCTATAATGAAAAACTGTTTTTT
15	TRBV9	TRBJ1-4	TRBD1	.	CASSASGTGGEKLFF	TGTGCCAGCAGCGCCTCCGGGACAGGAGGGGAAAAACTGTTTTTT
17	TRBV5-6	TRBJ1-2	.	.	CASHLPLSDSPDGGYTF	TGTGCCAGCCACCTACCTCTATCGGACAGTCCAGATGGTGGCTACACCTTC
15	TRBV27	TRBJ1-2	.	.	CASSPTSGRNYGYTF	TGTGCCAGCAGTCCGACGTCAGGGAGGAACTATGGCTACACCTTC
16	TRBV7-9	TRBJ2-3	TRBD2	.	CASSSRVAGATDTQYF	TGTGCCAGCAGCTCGCGGGTAGCGGGGGCGACAGATACGCAGTATTTT